The source of this T cell receptor beta chain is a study of blood T cell repertoires in COVID-19 (dated by TCRdb to 2018 to 2021). About the investigation overall: Collaborator samples came from the United States, Italy and Spain and covered acute and convalescent phases of COVID-19. The material from the prospective study consisted of cDNA or gDNA derived from T cells, B-cell-depleted T cells, or PBMCs. The sample metadata nearly always contained a de-identified subject ID, COVID-19 status, age in years and sex. The samples were drawn from the first 160 participants of the ongoing ImmuneRACE study and from 950 to 1,500 subjects provided by 6 global collaborators. A freely available public database, intended as a resource for researchers studying the immune response to SARS-CoV-2, is where the repertoires were released. Deeply sampled blood TCRbeta repertoires from subjects exposed to, actively infected with, or recovered from COVID-19 were included in the dataset. HLA class I and class II types, where available, came from metadata supplied by the sample provider rather than from assay-based typing.

TCRbeta CDR3 regions were amplified from genomic DNA using the immunoSEQ Assay, a bias-controlled multiplex PCR. In the original analysis: Nucleated cell counts per sample were estimated from amplification of reference gene primers within the assay. To quantify the absolute abundance of each unique TCRbeta CDR3 rearrangement, sequence reads were collapsed and filtered. For each sample, productive Simpson clonality was calculated as the square root of Simpson's diversity index over productive rearrangements. TCRdb holds this immuneACCESS table with in-frame rearrangements only. Some clones are missing; in checked studies, unresolved V genes explain under half, and the rest has no known cause. V and J calls and clone size are those listed in that table; D and trimming were worked out from the DNA. Counted in this sample were about 190,000 clones; around 83% of them appeared once. Approximately 6.1% of the sample is in the top ten clones.

As concerns this clone: It lacks a known antigen. No per-base quality is available; no much larger clone lies one base away.

Study-wide conclusions, independent of this receptor: The quantity of clinical and demographic metadata differed by source and by participant and was supplied without curation.

Each collaborating institution followed its own protocols to collect whole blood in K2EDTA tubes. Collaborator samples were shipped for TCRbeta analysis as frozen whole blood, isolated PBMCs, or DNA extracted from either sample type. According to the germline V gene, CDR1 reads SGHTA and CDR2 reads FQGNSA. From V the trimming removes 4 bases and from J it removes 5 bases, while the gene matches leave 4 bases of the junction unaccounted for. The CDR3 holds 13 amino acids from the cysteine to the phenylalanine. Only the CDR3 DNA is retained, 39 bases long and in frame from the first base. The sequenced material came from peripheral blood. The rearrangement joined TRBV7-2 to TRBJ2-5; 7 bases in the middle match TRBD2. The TCR comes from a woman between 35 and 50 years old with acute or convalescent COVID-19. In nucleotides, the sequence is TGTGCCAGCAGCTACTTCGGGGGGGAGACCCAGTACTTC. Its translation is CASSYFGGETQYF.